The 30 T cell receptor beta chains below were found in one sample sequenced in a study of beta chain features in type 1 diabetes. Every bit of the isolated RNA underwent reverse transcription, so sequencing read expressed TCRB transcripts. Repertoires were generated with immunoSEQ multiplex PCR, while TCRdb's copy carries only in-frame clones and drops some. The sample lists about 220,000 clones, 9.5% to 13% occurring once. Sequencing was done on a sample of central memory CD4+ T cells from blood. The source of these receptors is a man aged 18 to 35 in good health.

This clone has just a few counts. This CDR3 reads CASSRFLRQGFEEQYF. CDR3 bases: TGCGCCAGCAGCCGCTTCCTCAGGCAGGGGTTTGAGGAGCAGTACTTC. The J gene is TRBJ2-7, the V gene TRBV4-1; D perhaps matches TRBD1 (6 bases). CDR1 is MGHRA, CDR2 YSYEKL, per germline. Trimming shortened V by 4 bases and J by 7 bases, and 23 bases separated the two germline ends. This CDR3 contains 16 residues.

This clone came up a few times. The chain combines TRBV27 with TRBJ1-1, with a weak D call TRBD1 (6 bases). The V end was cut by 3 bases, the J end by 5 bases, with 13 bases between. CDR1 and CDR2 from the germline V gene are MNHEY and SMNVEV (reference sequence). This CDR3 spans 14 amino acids. Here the CDR3 reads CASSFQGRVTEAFF. The CDR3 region has the DNA TGTGCCAGCAGTTTCCAGGGGCGGGTAACTGAAGCTTTCTTT.

In this sample, this clone turned up a few times. V usage is TRBV25-1 and J usage is TRBJ2-1; TRBD2 agrees at 14 bases. V shed 6 bases and J 8 bases; nucleotides not matched to a gene: 15. Germline loops: CDR1 MGHDK, CDR2 SYGVNS. The CDR3 is 18 residues long. In DNA, the CDR3 is TGTGCCAGCAGGGGTACCGCCGGGACTAGCGGGAGATGGGATGAGCAGTTCTTC. It yields the protein CASRGTAGTSGRWDEQFF.

The sample holds a few counts of this clone. The genes are TRBV4-2 and TRBJ1-4; no clear D. With 4 bases removed from V and 8 bases from J, the gap between germline ends came to 17 bases. Germline values: CDR1 LGHNA, CDR2 YNFKEQ. The CDR3 sequence is 15 residues long. The CDR3 bases are TGTGCCAGCAGCCCGGACCAGGTGGCGGAGGAAAAACTGTTTTTT. Its translation: CASSPDQVAEEKLFF.

In its sample, this clone was seen a few times. The rearrangement joins TRBV18 to TRBJ2-7, with D perhaps matching TRBD1 (5 bases). This CDR3 spans 14 amino acids. The V end lost 1 base, the J end lost 3 bases, and 10 bases lay between the germline ends. In germline, CDR1 is KGHSH, CDR2 LQKENI. The CDR3 DNA is TGTGCCAGCTCACCACAGGGGCGCGACTACGAGCAGTACTTC. Amino acids: CASSPQGRDYEQYF.

This chain connects TRBV9 to TRBJ2-3, with 9 nucleotides matching TRBD2. Germline V gene data show CDR1 as SGDLS and CDR2 as YYNGEE. There are 17 residues in the CDR3. The ends lost 0 bases at V and 7 bases at J; junction bases unmatched: 12. CDR3 protein: CASSVASSGSAANTQYF. The CDR3 DNA reads TGTGCCAGCAGCGTAGCGAGTAGCGGGAGCGCCGCGAATACGCAGTATTTT.

This chain links TRBV5-6 with TRBJ1-5; weak D call: TRBD1 (6 bases). V lost 2 bases, J lost 9 bases, and 21 bases lay in between. CDR1 and CDR2 from the germline V gene are SGHDT and YYEEEE. The CDR3 length is 16 residues. Here the CDR3 DNA reads TGTGCCAGCAGCTTAACGACGGGGGCGAGTTCTCTGCCCCAGCATTTT. It yields the protein CASSLTTGASSLPQHF.

The chain uses TRBV15 and TRBJ2-7; D is perhaps TRBD2 (6 bases). Germline CDR1 reads LNHNV; CDR2 reads YYDKDF (reference sequence). Trimming removed 3 bases from V and 5 bases from J, with 11 bases in between. The CDR3 consists of 13 residues. This chain's CDR3 is CATSRALAHEQYF. The CDR3 DNA reads TGTGCCACCAGCAGGGCCCTAGCGCACGAGCAGTACTTC.

This clone was picked up many times. The V call is TRBV28, the J call TRBJ1-5, with D possibly TRBD1 on 5 matching bases. Trimming removed 6 bases at V and 0 bases at J, with 18 bases between. Germline loops: CDR1 MDHEN, CDR2 SYDVKM. This CDR3 region has 17 residues. In DNA, the CDR3 is TGTGCCAGCAGCTCGCTGGTAGGGGATAATAGCAATCAGCCCCAGCATTTT. Translated, it gives CASSSLVGDNSNQPQHF.

This clone occurred many times. The chain recombines TRBV23-1 with TRBJ2-1; 7 bases map to TRBD2. TRBV23-1 is recorded as an ORF, its role being uncertain. This CDR3 is 16 amino acids long. With V trimmed by 6 bases and J by 0 bases, 8 bases remained unmatched. The CDR3 region is CASRRWGGSSYNEQFF. The CDR3, as DNA: TGCGCCAGCAGAAGGTGGGGGGGAAGCTCCTACAATGAGCAGTTCTTC.

In this sample, this clone turned up a few times. The J gene is TRBJ2-3, the V gene TRBV5-1, with D possibly TRBD1 on 6 matching bases. The CDR3 spans 14 residues. The ends were cut back, 4 bases at V and 0 bases at J, with 9 bases in the middle. Germline CDR1 is SGHRS and CDR2 is YFSETQ. The DNA of the CDR3 is TGCGCCAGCAGCGGAGGACAGAGCACAGATACGCAGTATTTT. The encoded protein is CASSGGQSTDTQYF.

This chain links TRBV2 with TRBJ1-1, with D unclear. The CDR3 totals 15 residues. V lost 5 bases and J lost 0, with 13 bases in between. Germline V CDR1 and CDR2: SNHLY, FYNNEI. CDR3 residues: CASSQESRVNTEAFF. In nucleotides, the CDR3 is TGTGCCAGCAGTCAAGAGAGCAGAGTGAACACTGAAGCTTTCTTT. The full variable domain, with the rest looked up from reference TRBV2 and TRBJ1-1, is EPEVTQTPSHQVTQMGQEVILRCVPISNHLYFYWYRQILGQKVEFLVSFYNNEISEKSEIFDDQFSVERPDGSNFTLKIRSTKLEDSAMYFCASSQESRVNTEAFFGQGTRLTVV.

This clone was observed a handful of times. J is TRBJ2-3 and V is TRBV14, with TRBD2 identical over 8 bases. CDR3 length: 17 residues. The germline V gene encodes CDR1 SGHDN and CDR2 FVKESK. The V gene end was trimmed by 0 bases and the J gene end by 1 base; junction bases not matched to a gene: 6. CDR3 coding DNA: TGTGCCAGCAGCCAAGATTTCCGGGAGGGGGGCACAGATACGCAGTATTTT. The encoded protein is CASSQDFREGGTDTQYF.

There are a few counts of this clone. V is TRBV2 and J is TRBJ2-7, with D possibly matching TRBD2 (6 bases). With 4 bases removed from V and 3 bases from J, the gap between germline ends came to 13 bases. Germline CDR1 reads SNHLY; CDR2 reads FYNNEI. The CDR3 sequence is 14 residues long. The CDR3 DNA reads as TGTGCCAGCAGTGGAGCACTAGCTATCTACGAGCAGTACTTC. Amino acids: CASSGALAIYEQYF.

This clone has more than one count but fewer than ten. CDR3 protein: CASSLARGTGAKNIQYF. The CDR3 DNA reads TGTGCCAGCAGCTTAGCGCGCGGGACAGGGGCCAAAAACATTCAGTACTTC. J is TRBJ2-4 and V is TRBV7-9, with 9 nucleotides matching TRBD1. V lost 0 bases and J lost 1; bases outside the gene matches: 4. Per germline, CDR1 SEHNR and CDR2 FQNEAQ (reference sequence). The CDR3 is 17 amino acids.

This clone was observed a handful of times. This chain joins TRBV6-6 and TRBJ2-6, with D perhaps TRBD1 (6 bases). The length of the CDR3 is 15 residues. V lost 5 bases, J lost 2 bases, and 10 bases lay in between. CDR1 is MNHNY and CDR2 is SVGAGI in the germline V gene (reference sequence). In nucleotides, the CDR3 is TGTGCCAGCAGTAGCTGGACAGCTGGGGCCAACGTCCTGACTTTC. Protein product: CASSSWTAGANVLTF.

The chain's CDR3 is CASSGTSANTQYF. CDR3 sequence (DNA): TGTGCCAGCAGTGGGACTAGCGCAAATACGCAGTATTTT. The chain recombines TRBV6-6 with TRBJ2-3; TRBD2 agrees at 10 bases. CDR3 length: 13 amino acids. J gave up 7 bases and V 5 bases, and 3 bases lay outside the gene matches. CDR1 and CDR2 (germline): MNHNY, SVGAGI (reference sequence).

This clone occurred many times. The rearrangement links TRBV30 to TRBJ1-5, with D unclear. The CDR3 is 13 residues long. From germline, CDR1 is GTSNPN and CDR2 SVGIG (reference sequence). V was shortened by 4 bases and J by 2 bases, with 9 bases between the two germline ends. The CDR3 region has the DNA TGTGCCTGGAACTCTAAGGGCAATCAGCCCCAGCATTTT. Protein: CAWNSKGNQPQHF.

The chain employs TRBV7-9 and TRBJ2-7, with TRBD2 as a possible D gene (6 bases). The CDR3 consists of 14 residues. V was clipped by 5 bases and J by 1 base, with 12 bases between them. Germline-derived CDR1 and CDR2 are SEHNR and FQNEAQ (reference sequence). This CDR3 reads CASSLWSGSYEQYF. CDR3 nucleotide sequence: TGTGCCAGCAGCCTCTGGAGCGGGTCCTACGAGCAGTACTTC.

The rearrangement joins TRBV9 to TRBJ2-1, with D possibly matching TRBD1 (8 bases). CDR1 is SGDLS, CDR2 YYNGEE, per germline. The CDR3 runs to 17 residues. V lost 4 bases and J lost 6, with 23 bases in between. CDR3 sequence (DNA): TGTGCCAGCAGCCCGACTCCAGGGGGCGGGGGCACCAATGAGCAGTTCTTC. Encoded protein: CASSPTPGGGGTNEQFF.

The J gene is TRBJ1-5, the V gene TRBV30; D call uncertain. The germline CDR1 and CDR2 sequences are GTSNPN and SVGIG (reference sequence). The V gene lost 2 bases and the J gene lost 5 bases, with 16 bases spanning the gap. This CDR3 is 15 amino acids long. In DNA, the CDR3 is TGTGCCTGGAGTCTTAGTGGGATAGGGCATCAGCCCCAGCATTTT. Translation gives CAWSLSGIGHQPQHF.

The chain has TRBV2 and TRBJ2-1; possibly TRBD1 for D (6 bases). CDR1 and CDR2 from the germline V gene are SNHLY and FYNNEI. V lost 5 bases, J lost 0 bases, and 11 bases lay in between. The CDR3 sequence is 15 residues long. CDR3 coding DNA: TGTGCCAGCAGTAAGACAGGCGTCTCCTACAATGAGCAGTTCTTC. Translated, it gives CASSKTGVSYNEQFF.

Details on this clone: Other DNA sequences in the same sample also yield this CDR3. The genes are TRBV20-1 and TRBJ2-3; no clear D. The V end was cut by 5 bases, the J end by 1 base, with 4 bases between. Germline CDR1 reads DFQATT; CDR2 reads SNEGSKA (reference sequence). CDR3 length: 11 residues. CDR3 sequence (DNA): TGCAGTGCTCAGGGCACAGATACGCAGTATTTT. Residues: CSAQGTDTQYF.

This clone was seen a few times. The chain employs TRBV30 and TRBJ2-6; possible D gene TRBD2, 5 bases. Germline values: CDR1 GTSNPN, CDR2 SVGIG (reference sequence). Trimming left V 3 bases short and J 3 bases short, with 12 bases between. There are 15 residues in the CDR3. CDR3 region: CAWSSGSFGANVLTF. In nucleotides, the CDR3 is TGTGCCTGGAGCTCGGGAAGCTTTGGGGCCAACGTCCTGACTTTC.

This clone came up a few times. CDR3 nucleotides: TGTGCCAGCAGTGAACTTGGTGGAGCCCCAGAGACCCAGTACTTC. Translating gives CASSELGGAPETQYF. The chain uses TRBV2 and TRBJ2-5; D call uncertain. CDR3 length: 15 amino acids. V was pared by 2 bases and J by 4 bases, with 14 bases between. Per the germline V gene, CDR1 is SNHLY and CDR2 is FYNNEI.

This chain links TRBV23-1 with TRBJ1-5; D may be TRBD1 (5 bases). TRBV23-1 is recorded as an ORF, its role being uncertain. V lost 2 bases to trimming and J lost 7 bases, with 9 bases between them. The CDR3 spans 13 residues. This CDR3 reads CASSQQGGQPQHF. The CDR3 DNA follows: TGCGCCAGCAGTCAACAGGGCGGCCAGCCCCAGCATTTT.

Ten or more counts support this clone. This chain joins TRBV13 and TRBJ1-2, with D tentatively TRBD1 (6 bases). Germline CDR1 and CDR2: PRHDT and FYEKMQ (reference sequence). The V end was cut by 1 base, the J end by 3 bases, with 12 bases between. The CDR3 spans 15 residues. CDR3 in DNA: TGTGCCAGCAGCTTAGCTCCGAACAGGGACTATGGCTACACCTTC. Amino acids: CASSLAPNRDYGYTF.

CDR3 amino acids: CASSLDRTGDQFF. The DNA for the CDR3 is TGTGCCAGCAGCTTAGATCGGACAGGGGACCAGTTCTTC. The chain employs TRBV11-2 and TRBJ2-1; TRBD1 aligns across 9 bases. The V segment lost 0 bases and the J segment 13 bases; nucleotides outside the gene matches: 4. Germline CDR1 and CDR2: SGHAT and FQNNGV. CDR3 size: 13 residues.

This clone was seen more than once but under ten times. The chain joins TRBV18 to TRBJ2-7; TRBD1 aligns across 7 bases. Trimming took 8 bases from V and 3 from J; bases not matched to a gene: 7. The CDR3 has 13 residues. Germline CDR1 reads KGHSH; CDR2 reads LQKENI. The chain's CDR3 is CASASTGVYEQYF. The CDR3 DNA sequence: TGTGCCAGCGCCTCTACAGGGGTCTACGAGCAGTACTTC.

The genes are TRBV7-9 and TRBJ2-1, with 12 bases matching TRBD2. The J segment lost 8 bases and the V segment lost 5 bases, leaving 10 bases of the junction unmatched. The V gene's germline CDR1 is SEHNR and CDR2 FQNEAQ (reference sequence). CDR3 size: 16 residues. CDR3 nucleotide sequence: TGTGCCAGCAGCCTCGGACTAGCGGGAAATAGGGATGAGCAGTTCTTC. This codes for CASSLGLAGNRDEQFF.